This TCR beta chain came from a study of cytomegalovirus exposure and HLA in healthy donors. Clones were read by immunoSEQ multiplex PCR, and TCRdb kept only the in-frame ones, dropping some. The sample lists over 100,000 clones; 89% were seen once. V lost 11 bases, J lost 6 bases, and 17 bases lay in between. The CDR3 consists of 12 residues. Looked up from germline, CDR1 is SGHTA and CDR2 is FQGNSA. The clonotype comes from a woman aged 18 to 35 in good health and CMV-seronegative. The chain couples TRBV7-2 to TRBJ2-7, with a possible D match to TRBD2 (5 bases). Material: PBMCs. CDR3 in amino acids: CAERPGVAEQYF. Written as DNA, the CDR3 is TGTGCCGAACGACCCGGGGTGGCCGAGCAGTACTTC.